This T cell receptor (beta chain) derives from a study of control samples from healthy donors and cancer patients. Generated by immunoSEQ multiplex PCR, the TCRdb table keeps only in-frame clones and is missing some. Of approximately 180,000 clones in the sample, 91% were seen once. CDR3 length: 16 amino acids. Germline V gene lookup returns CDR1 MNHEY and CDR2 SVGAGI. V was pared by 0 bases and J by 6 bases, with 17 bases between. Sequences were obtained from blood. The V and J genes are TRBV6-5 and TRBJ1-2; D is undetermined. The sequence was obtained from a woman aged 40 to 50 in good health. CDR3 residues: CASSYSSTPRAHGYTF. The CDR3 bases are TGTGCCAGCAGTTACTCGTCCACCCCACGGGCACATGGCTACACCTTC.